This T cell receptor beta chain was observed in a study of cytomegalovirus exposure and HLA in healthy donors. In the PCR, 60 Vbeta and 13 Jbeta primers were used. TCRdb keeps only in-frame clones here, not all; method: immunoSEQ multiplex PCR. The sample's table shows approximately 130,000 clones. The sequenced sample was PBMCs. The receptor comes from a woman in her sixties or seventies in good health and CMV-seronegative.

CDR3 in amino acids: CASSLVGLSTEAFF. The CDR3 coding sequence is TGTGCCAGCAGCTTGGTCGGGTTAAGCACTGAAGCTTTCTTT. The V and J genes are TRBV5-8 and TRBJ1-1; D is unclear. Trimming removed 0 bases from V and 4 bases from J, with 10 bases in between. The CDR3 has 14 residues. Looked up from germline, CDR1 is SGHTS and CDR2 is YDEGEE. Using reference TRBV5-8 and TRBJ1-1 for the parts outside the CDR3, the full variable domain is EAGVTQSPTHLIKTRGQQATLRCSPISGHTSVYWYQQALGLGLQFLLWYDEGEERNRGNFPPRFSGRQFPNYSSELNVNALELEDSALYLCASSLVGLSTEAFFGQGTRLTVV.